This T cell receptor beta chain comes out of a study of OX40 agonist ivuxolimab in advanced cancers. Across the study: Patients were under 90% male with ages roughly 20 to 80, mean 60. Having had anti-PD-1, anti-PD-L1 or anti-CTLA-4 therapy before was allowed, and 40% to 45% had some.

Using immunoSEQ multiplex PCR, the repertoire was profiled, and TCRdb retains in-frame clones only, with some absent. Among more than 45,000 clones listed, 94% were seen once. Study-wide points: The study observed clonal expansion of CD4+ and CD8+ blood T cells by week 6 at 0.1 to 3.0 mg/kg. In the expanded peripheral T cells, antigen specificity was never determined.

For this clone: Antigen unknown.

V shed 2 bases and J 12 bases; nucleotides not matched to a gene: 7. Germline V gene sequence: CDR1 LGHNT, CDR2 FRNRAP. This CDR3 has 13 amino acids. The sequencing used CD4+ or CD8+ T cells sorted from blood, collected in a trial of the OX40 agonist ivuxolimab. The chain recombines TRBV12-5 with TRBJ2-1; TRBD2 matches at 7 bases. This TCR was recovered from an adult with an advanced solid tumor such as melanoma, head and neck, liver or kidney cancer. The CDR3 DNA reads as TGTGCTAGTGGTTTGACTCGGGAGGCGACGCAGTTCTTC. Translation: CASGLTREATQFF. The full variable domain, completed using reference TRBV12-5 and TRBJ2-1, is DARVTQTPRHKVTEMGQEVTMRCQPILGHNTVFWYRQTMMQGLELLAYFRNRAPLDDSGMPKDRFSAEMPDATLATLKIQPSEPRDSAVYFCASGLTREATQFFGPGTRLTVL.